This passage covers 5 T cell receptor beta chains from one sample sequenced in a study of cytomegalovirus exposure and HLA in healthy donors. It was with 60 Vbeta and 13 Jbeta primers that the PCR ran. Profiling relied on immunoSEQ multiplex PCR, and the TCRdb table lists in-frame clones only, not all of them. The sample contains about 99,000 clones, around three quarters of which appear only once. The sample consisted of PBMCs. These receptors all come from a man aged 50 to 60 in good health and CMV-seropositive.

The chain links TRBV2 to TRBJ1-4; 7 bases are shared with TRBD1. The CDR3 contains 15 residues. Germline loops: CDR1 SNHLY, CDR2 FYNNEI. Losses at the gene ends were 6 bases for V and 2 bases for J; bases not matched to a gene: 6. CDR3 DNA: TGTGCCAGCAGCAGAGGGGGCACGACTAATGAAAAACTGTTTTTT. The encoded protein is CASSRGGTTNEKLFF.

CDR3 sequence: CASSLEHRGGYEQYF. The CDR3 DNA sequence: TGTGCCAGCAGCTTAGAACACAGGGGTGGATACGAGCAGTACTTC. The V gene is TRBV7-6, the J gene TRBJ2-7; TRBD1 matches 7 bases. The CDR3 is 15 residues long. The germline V gene has CDR1 SGHVS and CDR2 FNYEAQ. Unmatched junction bases numbered 7, after V lost 1 base and J lost 4 bases.

The rearrangement joins TRBV2 to TRBJ2-1; 7 bases are a match to TRBD1. Germline lookup yields CDR1 SNHLY and CDR2 FYNNEI. V lost 7 bases, J lost 2 bases, and 11 bases stayed unmatched. The CDR3 has 16 amino acids. The CDR3 DNA reads TGTGCCAGCACAGGGGGTTTTCTTAGAACCTACAATGAGCAGTTCTTC. Amino acids: CASTGGFLRTYNEQFF.

Only one count was recorded for this clone. This chain connects TRBV5-1 to TRBJ2-7; a possible D gene is TRBD1 (6 bases). Germline V gene sequence: CDR1 SGHRS, CDR2 YFSETQ. V dropped 0 bases and J dropped 3 bases, with 10 bases sitting between them. The CDR3 is 14 residues long. CDR3 DNA sequence: TGCGCCAGCAGCTTGGTTTTACAGGGCTACGAGCAGTACTTC. Encoded protein: CASSLVLQGYEQYF.

The rearrangement uses TRBV7-6 and TRBJ2-7; 7 bases line up with TRBD1. The CDR3 runs 13 residues. V lost 5 bases to trimming and J lost 3 bases; unmatched junction nucleotides: 4. Germline CDR1 and CDR2: SGHVS and FNYEAQ. The CDR3 reads CASSPGTDYEQYF. For the CDR3, the DNA is TGTGCCAGCAGCCCCGGGACAGACTACGAGCAGTACTTC.